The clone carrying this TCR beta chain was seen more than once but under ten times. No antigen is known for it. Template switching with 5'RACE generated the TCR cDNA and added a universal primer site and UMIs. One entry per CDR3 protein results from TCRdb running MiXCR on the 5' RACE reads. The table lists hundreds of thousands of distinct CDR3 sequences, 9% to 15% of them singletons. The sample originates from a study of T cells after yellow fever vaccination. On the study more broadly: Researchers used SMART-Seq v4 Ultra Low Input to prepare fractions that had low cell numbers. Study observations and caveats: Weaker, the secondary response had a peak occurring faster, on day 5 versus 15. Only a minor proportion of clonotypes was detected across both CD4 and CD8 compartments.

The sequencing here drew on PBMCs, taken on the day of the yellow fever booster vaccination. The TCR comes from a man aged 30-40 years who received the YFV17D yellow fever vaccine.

DNA for the CDR3: TGTGCACTAGCGGGAGGGCCGAACACCGGGGAGCTGTTTTTT. This sequence encodes CALAGGPNTGELFF. The chain couples TRBV7-2 to TRBJ2-2; 13 nucleotides line up with TRBD2. This CDR3 spans 14 amino acids. Germline V gives CDR1 SGHTA, CDR2 FQGNSA.